The 19 T cell receptor beta chains given below trace back to one sample, sequenced in a study of CD8 T cells in Susac syndrome. cDNA came from approximately 0.5 to 1 ug RNA primed by random hexamers. TCRdb used MiXCR to reprocess the immunoSEQ multiplex PCR reads, holding one entry per CDR3 protein. Among more than 150,000 distinct CDR3 sequences listed, about 95% were seen once. The sequencing sample was made of CD4+ T cells from PBMCs. These receptors were collected from a human donor in good health.

This sequence joins TRBV3-1 and TRBJ2-7; D is unclear. V lost 0 bases and J 2 bases, leaving 14 bases between the germline ends. This CDR3 region has 16 residues. CDR1 and CDR2 (germline): LGHDT, YNNKEL (reference sequence). CDR3 nucleotides: TGTGCCAGCAGCCAAGATGGGTTATGGTCCCCCTACGAGCAGTACTTC. Its protein product is CASSQDGLWSPYEQYF.

This clonotype appeared a few times. The rearrangement uses TRBV28 and TRBJ2-7; TRBD2 is a possible D gene (6 bases). Germline V gives CDR1 MDHEN, CDR2 SYDVKM. Trimming cost V 5 bases and J 2 bases, with 10 bases left between them. The CDR3 is made up of 13 amino acids. CDR3 coding DNA: TGTGCCAGCAGTCCGGGACTCACCTACGAGCAGTACTTC. This sequence encodes CASSPGLTYEQYF.

The V gene is TRBV3-1, the J gene TRBJ2-4, with a tentative D call TRBD1 (5 bases). The CDR3 consists of 14 residues. The germline V and J ends were trimmed by 3 bases and 6 bases, with 12 bases remaining between them. CDR1 is LGHDT and CDR2 is YNNKEL in the germline V gene (reference sequence). CDR3 DNA: TGTGCCAGCAGCCATATCAGGGCGAGAAACATTCAGTACTTC. Its translation is CASSHIRARNIQYF.

This chain joins TRBV7-9 and TRBJ2-5; 10 bases line up with TRBD2. This CDR3 has 15 amino acids. J gave up 2 bases and V 5 bases, and 5 bases lay outside the gene matches. Germline CDR1 and CDR2: SEHNR and FQNEAQ (reference sequence). CDR3: CASSRPTSGQETQYF. CDR3 nucleotides: TGTGCCAGCAGCCGCCCGACTAGCGGGCAAGAGACCCAGTACTTC.

This sequence joins TRBV3-1 and TRBJ1-6, with D uncertain. V lost 0 bases and J 8 bases, leaving 11 bases between the germline ends. The CDR3 length is 15 residues. Germline-derived CDR1 and CDR2 are LGHDT and YNNKEL (reference sequence). The CDR3, as DNA: TGTGCCAGCAGCCAAGATAGGAATGTCCATTCACCCCTCCACTTT. Its protein is CASSQDRNVHSPLHF.

This clonotype appeared once. V gene TRBV2 combines with J gene TRBJ1-6; D is uncertain. Germline-derived CDR1 and CDR2 are SNHLY and FYNNEI. This CDR3 is 16 amino acids long. V lost 4 bases and J 0 bases, leaving 10 bases between the germline ends. CDR3 in amino acids: CASSGWDSSYNSPLHF. The CDR3 DNA reads TGTGCCAGCAGTGGTTGGGATAGCTCCTATAATTCACCCCTCCACTTT.

The chain is built from TRBV27 and TRBJ2-3; weak D call: TRBD1 (5 bases). The germline gives CDR1 MNHEY, CDR2 SMNVEV (reference sequence). Trimming took 3 bases from V and 4 from J, leaving 20 bases between them. The CDR3 totals 17 residues. The CDR3 sequence is CASSFGPYRSLADTQYF. CDR3 DNA: TGTGCCAGCAGTTTTGGGCCCTACAGGAGCTTGGCAGATACGCAGTATTTT.

The J gene is TRBJ2-1, the V gene TRBV4-2, with a possible D match to TRBD1 (5 bases). The V end lost 0 bases, the J end lost 3 bases, and 12 bases lay between the germline ends. CDR3 size: 16 residues. Germline CDR1 reads LGHNA; CDR2 reads YNFKEQ. CDR3 nucleotide sequence: TGTGCCAGCAGCCAAGAGTGGGGCGGCAGCTACAATGAGCAGTTCTTC. The encoded protein is CASSQEWGGSYNEQFF.

V gene TRBV7-3 combines with J gene TRBJ2-3; D is undetermined. The V gene's germline CDR1 is SGHTA and CDR2 FQGTGA. Trimming removed 3 bases at V and 1 base at J, with 8 bases between. The CDR3 contains 14 residues. The DNA for the CDR3 is TGTGCCAGCAGCTTCTTAGGAGGCACAGATACGCAGTATTTT. This codes for CASSFLGGTDTQYF.

With regard to this clonotype: Germline is not matched at one junction end, which may reflect a read error. This chain connects TRBV30 to TRBJ1-1; a weak D match, TRBD1 (5 bases). Per germline, CDR1 GTSNPN and CDR2 SVGIG (reference sequence). The CDR3 loop spans 11 amino acids. The CDR3 DNA follows: TGTGCCTGGAATCGAGGGACTGCAGCTTTCTTT. This codes for CAWNRGTAAFF.

The gene calls are TRBV3-1 and TRBJ2-7; 9 positions match TRBD1. The CDR3 loop spans 13 amino acids. The germline V gene has CDR1 LGHDT and CDR2 YNNKEL (reference sequence). Germline trimming cut 6 bases from V and 6 bases from J; bases unmatched to any gene: 6. This chain's CDR3 is CASRPTGGGEQYF. The DNA for the CDR3 is TGTGCCAGCAGACCTACAGGGGGCGGCGAGCAGTACTTC.

This chain uses TRBV9 with TRBJ2-6; D call uncertain. This CDR3 has 16 amino acids. V gave up 3 bases and J gave up 0 bases, with 10 bases separating them. Germline loops: CDR1 SGDLS, CDR2 YYNGEE. The CDR3 DNA sequence: TGTGCCAGCAGCGCGACTGATATCTCTGGGGCCAACGTCCTGACTTTC. The encoded protein is CASSATDISGANVLTF.

The genes are TRBV20-1 and TRBJ2-5; TRBD1 matches 8 bases. Germline CDR1 is DFQATT and CDR2 is SNEGSKA (reference sequence). This CDR3 comprises 15 residues. V lost 5 bases, J lost 4 bases, and 12 bases stayed unmatched. CDR3 residues: CSAPRTGKVGETQYF. In DNA form, the CDR3 reads TGCAGTGCTCCAAGGACAGGGAAAGTTGGAGAGACCCAGTACTTC.

The CDR3 sequence: CASTLGGGSTDTQYF. The CDR3 region has the DNA TGTGCCAGCACTCTAGGGGGGGGTAGCACAGATACGCAGTATTTT. The chain links TRBV28 to TRBJ2-3, with D maybe TRBD2 (7 bases). The CDR3 spans 15 residues. V was shortened by 7 bases and J by 0 bases, with 14 bases between the two germline ends. Per the germline V gene, CDR1 is MDHEN and CDR2 is SYDVKM.

The chain is built from TRBV6-2 or TRBV6-3 and TRBJ2-7; a weak D match, TRBD1 (5 bases). V was clipped by 4 bases and J by 0 bases, with 10 bases between them. This CDR3 is 14 amino acids long. The germline gives CDR1 MNHEY, CDR2 SVGEGT. The CDR3 sequence: CASSSGPASYEQYF. In DNA, the CDR3 is TGTGCCAGCAGTTCAGGGCCGGCCTCCTACGAGCAGTACTTC.

The CDR3 sequence is CASNMGQPNTEAFF. CDR3 in DNA: TGTGCCAGCAATATGGGACAACCGAACACTGAAGCTTTCTTT. J is TRBJ1-1 and V is TRBV7-3; possible D gene TRBD1, 6 bases. Germline-derived CDR1 and CDR2 are SGHTA and FQGTGA. V shed 7 bases and J shed 1 base, with 13 bases lying between them. The length of the CDR3 is 14 residues.

This clonotype is a singleton in its sample. The rearrangement joins TRBV12-3 or TRBV12-4 to TRBJ1-6, with 7 bases aligning to TRBD1. V lost 6 bases and J lost 7; bases outside the gene matches: 9. The CDR3 contains 15 residues. The CDR3 loop reads CASSPRQGINSPLHF. CDR3 nucleotides: TGTGCCAGCAGCCCCAGACAGGGAATAAATTCACCCCTCCACTTT.

V gene TRBV29-1 combines with J gene TRBJ2-3, with 15 bases that match TRBD2. The length of the CDR3 is 14 residues. Germline V gives CDR1 SQVTM, CDR2 ANQGSEA. The V and J ends lost 4 bases and 6 bases, in that order; junction bases with no gene match: 2. The CDR3 DNA reads as TGCAGCGTTGTTGGACTAGCGGGAGGGGATACGCAGTATTTT. Its protein product is CSVVGLAGGDTQYF.

The gene calls are TRBV30 and TRBJ2-7; no definite D call. Trimming removed 5 bases at V and 6 bases at J, with 17 bases between. CDR3 length: 13 amino acids. Germline V gives CDR1 GTSNPN, CDR2 SVGIG (reference sequence). The CDR3 reads CAWSVVTAREQYF. The CDR3 DNA sequence: TGTGCCTGGTCGGTAGTGACCGCCCGCGAGCAGTACTTC.